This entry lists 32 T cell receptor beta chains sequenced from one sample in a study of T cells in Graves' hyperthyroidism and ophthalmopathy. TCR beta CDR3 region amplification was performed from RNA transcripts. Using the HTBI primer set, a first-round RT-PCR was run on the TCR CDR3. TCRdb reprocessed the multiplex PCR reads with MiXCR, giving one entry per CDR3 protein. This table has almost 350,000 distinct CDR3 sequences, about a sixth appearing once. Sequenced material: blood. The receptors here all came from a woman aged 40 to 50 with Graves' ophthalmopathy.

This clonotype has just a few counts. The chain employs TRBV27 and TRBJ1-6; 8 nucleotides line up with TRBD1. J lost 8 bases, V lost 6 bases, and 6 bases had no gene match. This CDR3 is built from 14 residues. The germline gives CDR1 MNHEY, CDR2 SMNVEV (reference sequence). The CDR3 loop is CASSQGDRYSPLHF. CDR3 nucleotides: TGTGCCAGCAGCCAGGGGGACAGGTATTCACCCCTCCACTTT.

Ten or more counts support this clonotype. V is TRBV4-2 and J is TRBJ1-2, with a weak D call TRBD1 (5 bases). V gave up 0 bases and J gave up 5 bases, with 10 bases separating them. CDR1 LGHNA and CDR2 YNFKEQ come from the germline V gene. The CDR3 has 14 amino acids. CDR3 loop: CASSQDLQGYGYTF. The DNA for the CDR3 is TGTGCCAGCAGCCAAGATCTCCAGGGTTATGGCTACACCTTC.

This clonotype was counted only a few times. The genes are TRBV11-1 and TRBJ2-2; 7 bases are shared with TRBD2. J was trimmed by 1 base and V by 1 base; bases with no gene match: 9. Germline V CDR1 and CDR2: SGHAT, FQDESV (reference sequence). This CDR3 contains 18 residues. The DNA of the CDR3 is TGTGCCAGCAGCTTAGTTAGTTTGAAGCGGGAGAACACCGGGGAGCTGTTTTTT. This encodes CASSLVSLKRENTGELFF. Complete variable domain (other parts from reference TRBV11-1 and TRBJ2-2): EAEVAQSPRYKITEKSQAVAFWCDPISGHATLYWYRQILGQGPELLVQFQDESVVDDSQLPKDRFSAERLKGVDSTLKIQPAELGDSAMYLCASSLVSLKRENTGELFFGEGSRLTVL.

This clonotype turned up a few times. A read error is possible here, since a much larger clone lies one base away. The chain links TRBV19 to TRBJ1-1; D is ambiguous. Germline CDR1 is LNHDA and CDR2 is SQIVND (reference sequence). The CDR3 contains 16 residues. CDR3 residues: CAISLGRNAWGTEAFF. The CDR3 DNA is TGTGCCATTAGTTTAGGACGGAACGCTTGGGGCACTGAAGCTTTCTTT.

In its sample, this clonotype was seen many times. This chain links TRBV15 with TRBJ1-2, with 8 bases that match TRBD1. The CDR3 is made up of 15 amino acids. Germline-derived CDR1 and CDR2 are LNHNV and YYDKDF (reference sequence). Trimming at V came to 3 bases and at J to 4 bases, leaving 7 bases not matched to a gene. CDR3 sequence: CATSSGTGGSYGYTF. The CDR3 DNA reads TGTGCCACCAGCAGTGGCACAGGGGGTTCCTATGGCTACACCTTC.

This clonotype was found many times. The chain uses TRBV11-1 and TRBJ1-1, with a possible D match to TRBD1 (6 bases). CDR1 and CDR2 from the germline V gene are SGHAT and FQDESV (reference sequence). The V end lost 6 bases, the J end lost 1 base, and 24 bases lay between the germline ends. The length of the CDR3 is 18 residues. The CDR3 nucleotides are TGTGCCAGCAGGTCCCCGTACGGGGGCGCGGAGGGGAACACTGAAGCTTTCTTT. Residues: CASRSPYGGAEGNTEAFF.

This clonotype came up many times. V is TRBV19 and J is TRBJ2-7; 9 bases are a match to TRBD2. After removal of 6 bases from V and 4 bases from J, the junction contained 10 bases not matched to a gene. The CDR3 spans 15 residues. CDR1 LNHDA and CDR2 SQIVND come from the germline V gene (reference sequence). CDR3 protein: CASSQTAGGRYEQYF. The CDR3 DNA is TGTGCCAGTAGCCAAACGGCGGGAGGGCGGTACGAGCAGTACTTC.

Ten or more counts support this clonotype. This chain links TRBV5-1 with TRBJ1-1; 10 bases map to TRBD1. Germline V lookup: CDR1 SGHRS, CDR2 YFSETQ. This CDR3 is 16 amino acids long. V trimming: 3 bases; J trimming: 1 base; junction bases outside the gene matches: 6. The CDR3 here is CASSWGQGPRNTEAFF. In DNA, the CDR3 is TGCGCCAGCAGCTGGGGACAGGGGCCGCGGAACACTGAAGCTTTCTTT.

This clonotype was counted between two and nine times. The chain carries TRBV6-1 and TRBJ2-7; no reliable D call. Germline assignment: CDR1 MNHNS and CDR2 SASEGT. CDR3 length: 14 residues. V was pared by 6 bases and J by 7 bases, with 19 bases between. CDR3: CASRRSGPLGEQYF. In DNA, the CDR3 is TGTGCCAGCAGGAGATCCGGGCCGCTCGGGGAGCAGTACTTC.

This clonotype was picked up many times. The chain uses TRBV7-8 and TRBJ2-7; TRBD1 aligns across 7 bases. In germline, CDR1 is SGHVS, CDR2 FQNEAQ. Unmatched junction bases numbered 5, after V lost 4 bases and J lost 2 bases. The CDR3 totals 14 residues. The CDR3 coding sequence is TGTGCCAGCAGCTCGAACAGGGGACCCTACGAGCAGTACTTC. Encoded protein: CASSSNRGPYEQYF.

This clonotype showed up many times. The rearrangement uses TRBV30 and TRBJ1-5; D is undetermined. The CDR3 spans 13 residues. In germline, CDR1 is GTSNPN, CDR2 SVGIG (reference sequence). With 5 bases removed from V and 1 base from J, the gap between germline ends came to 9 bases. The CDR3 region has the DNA TGTGCCTGGGCCCTAGCGAGCAATCAGCCCCAGCATTTT. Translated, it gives CAWALASNQPQHF.

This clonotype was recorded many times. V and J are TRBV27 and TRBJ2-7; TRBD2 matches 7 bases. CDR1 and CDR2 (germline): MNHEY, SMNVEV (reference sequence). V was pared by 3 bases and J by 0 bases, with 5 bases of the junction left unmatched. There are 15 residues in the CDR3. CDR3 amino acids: CASSLGGGISYEQYF. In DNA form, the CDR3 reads TGTGCCAGCAGTTTGGGGGGAGGGATCTCCTACGAGCAGTACTTC.

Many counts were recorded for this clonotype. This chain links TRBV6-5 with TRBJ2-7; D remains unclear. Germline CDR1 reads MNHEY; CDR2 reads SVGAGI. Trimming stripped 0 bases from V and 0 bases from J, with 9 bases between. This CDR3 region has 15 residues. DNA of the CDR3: TGTGCCAGCAGTTACTCCCTCTTAGTCTCCTACGAGCAGTACTTC. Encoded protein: CASSYSLLVSYEQYF.

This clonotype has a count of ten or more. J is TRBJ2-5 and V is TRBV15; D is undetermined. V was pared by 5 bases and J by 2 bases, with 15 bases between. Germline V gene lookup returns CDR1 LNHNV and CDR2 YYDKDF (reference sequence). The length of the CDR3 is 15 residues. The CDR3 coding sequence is TGTGCCACCAGCTTGGATACCCACTCTCAAGAGACCCAGTACTTC. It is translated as CATSLDTHSQETQYF. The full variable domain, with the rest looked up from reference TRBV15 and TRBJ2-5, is DAMVIQNPRYQVTQFGKPVTLSCSQTLNHNVMYWYQQKSSQAPKLLFHYYDKDFNNEADTPDNFQSRRPNTSFCFLDIRSPGLGDTAMYLCATSLDTHSQETQYFGPGTRLLVL.

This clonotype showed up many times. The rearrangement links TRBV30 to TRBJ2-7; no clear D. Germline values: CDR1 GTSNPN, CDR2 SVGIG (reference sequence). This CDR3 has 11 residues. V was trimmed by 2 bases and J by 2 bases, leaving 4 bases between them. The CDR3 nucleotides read TGTGCCTGGAGTACTCCCTACGAGCAGTACTTC. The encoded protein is CAWSTPYEQYF.

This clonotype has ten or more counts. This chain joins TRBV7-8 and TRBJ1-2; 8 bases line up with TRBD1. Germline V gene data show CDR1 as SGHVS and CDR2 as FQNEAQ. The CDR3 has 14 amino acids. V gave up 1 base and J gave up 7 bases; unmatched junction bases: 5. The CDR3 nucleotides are TGTGCCAGCAGCTTAGGGACAGGGACCTCTGGCTACACCTTC. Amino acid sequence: CASSLGTGTSGYTF.

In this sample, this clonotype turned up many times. The CDR3 DNA reads as TGTGCCAGCAGCCAGAACCGGGACAGGGTAAACACCGGGGAGCTGTTTTTT. It codes for CASSQNRDRVNTGELFF. The rearrangement uses TRBV11-2 and TRBJ2-2, with 9 bases aligning to TRBD1. V was clipped by 5 bases and J by 2 bases; unmatched bases: 9. Germline V gene sequence: CDR1 SGHAT, CDR2 FQNNGV. This CDR3 contains 17 residues.

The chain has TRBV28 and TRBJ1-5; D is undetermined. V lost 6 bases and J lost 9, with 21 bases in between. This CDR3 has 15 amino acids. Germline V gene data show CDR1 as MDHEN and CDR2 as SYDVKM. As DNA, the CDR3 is TGTGCCAGCAGCTCGCCCTCCCGAGGATGGCGGCCCCAGCATTTT. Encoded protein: CASSSPSRGWRPQHF.

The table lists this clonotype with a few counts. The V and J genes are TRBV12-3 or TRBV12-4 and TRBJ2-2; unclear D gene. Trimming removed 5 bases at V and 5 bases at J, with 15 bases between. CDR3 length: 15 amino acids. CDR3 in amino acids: CASSVDGRRTGELFF. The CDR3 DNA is TGTGCCAGCAGTGTAGACGGCAGGCGGACCGGGGAGCTGTTTTTT.

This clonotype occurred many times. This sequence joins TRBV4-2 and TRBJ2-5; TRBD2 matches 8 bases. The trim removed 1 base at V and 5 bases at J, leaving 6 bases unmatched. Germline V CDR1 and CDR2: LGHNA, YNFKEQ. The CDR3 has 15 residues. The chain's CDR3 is CASSQGSGRSETQYF. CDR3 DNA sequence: TGTGCCAGCAGCCAAGGGAGCGGGAGAAGCGAGACCCAGTACTTC.

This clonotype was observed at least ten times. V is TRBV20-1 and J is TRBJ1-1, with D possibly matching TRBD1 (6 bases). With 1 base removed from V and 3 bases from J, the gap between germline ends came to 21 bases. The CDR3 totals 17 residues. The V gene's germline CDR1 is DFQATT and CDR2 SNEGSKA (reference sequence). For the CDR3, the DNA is TGCAGTGCTAGAGTTAGTACAGGGCTATCCTGGGACACTGAAGCTTTCTTT. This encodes CSARVSTGLSWDTEAFF.

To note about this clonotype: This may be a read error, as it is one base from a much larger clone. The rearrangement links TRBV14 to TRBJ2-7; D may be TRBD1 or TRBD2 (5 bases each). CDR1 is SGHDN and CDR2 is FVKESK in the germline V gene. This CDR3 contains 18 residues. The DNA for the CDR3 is TGTGCCAGCAGCCAAGAAGTCAGGGAAGCAGAGCCCGACTACGGGCAGTACTTC. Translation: CASSQEVREAEPDYGQYF.

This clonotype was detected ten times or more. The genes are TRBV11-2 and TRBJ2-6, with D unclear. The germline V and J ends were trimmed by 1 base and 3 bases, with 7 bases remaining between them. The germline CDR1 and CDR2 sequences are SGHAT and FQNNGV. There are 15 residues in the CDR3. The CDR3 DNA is TGTGCCAGCAGCTTAGGGGTGTTTGGGGCCAACGTCCTGACTTTC. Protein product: CASSLGVFGANVLTF. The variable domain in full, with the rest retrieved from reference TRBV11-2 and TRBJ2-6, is EAGVAQSPRYKIIEKRQSVAFWCNPISGHATLYWYQQILGQGPKLLIQFQNNGVVDDSQLPKDRFSAERLKGVDSTLKIQPAKLEDSAVYLCASSLGVFGANVLTFGAGSRLTVL.

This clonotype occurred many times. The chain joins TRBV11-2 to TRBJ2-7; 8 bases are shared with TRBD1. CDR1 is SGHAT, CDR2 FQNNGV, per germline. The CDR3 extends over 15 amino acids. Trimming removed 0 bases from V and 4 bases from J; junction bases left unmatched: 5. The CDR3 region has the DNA TGTGCCAGCAGCTTAGATCCAGGGGGCAGGTACGAGCAGTACTTC. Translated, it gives CASSLDPGGRYEQYF.

The DNA of the CDR3 is TGTGCCAGCAGTGTAAGGCGGGGGACAGTCTATGGTAACACTGAAGCTTTCTTT. Amino acids: CASSVRRGTVYGNTEAFF. The chain joins TRBV6-1 to TRBJ1-1; 7 nucleotides agree with TRBD1. The CDR3 has 18 amino acids. V lost 4 bases and J lost 2; bases outside the gene matches: 16. Germline V gene sequence: CDR1 MNHNS, CDR2 SASEGT.

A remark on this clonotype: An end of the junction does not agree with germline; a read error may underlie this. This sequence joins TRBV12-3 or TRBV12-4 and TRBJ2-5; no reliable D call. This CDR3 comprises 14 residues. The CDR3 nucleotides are TGTGCCAGCAGCTTAGGTCTGGCGTATGAGACCCAGTACTTC. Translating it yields CASSLGLAYETQYF.

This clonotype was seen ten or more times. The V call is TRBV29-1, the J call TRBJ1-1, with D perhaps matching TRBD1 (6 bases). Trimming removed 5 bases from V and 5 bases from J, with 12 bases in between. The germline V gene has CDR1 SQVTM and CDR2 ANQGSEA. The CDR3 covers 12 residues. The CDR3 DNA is TGCAGCGTTCGACAGGAACTAACTGAAGCTTTCTTT. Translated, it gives CSVRQELTEAFF.

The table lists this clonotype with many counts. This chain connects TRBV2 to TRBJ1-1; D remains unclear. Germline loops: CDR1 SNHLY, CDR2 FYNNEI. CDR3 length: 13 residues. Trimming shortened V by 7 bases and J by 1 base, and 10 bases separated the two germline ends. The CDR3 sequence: CASKDNQNTEAFF. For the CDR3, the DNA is TGTGCCAGCAAAGACAACCAGAACACTGAAGCTTTCTTT.

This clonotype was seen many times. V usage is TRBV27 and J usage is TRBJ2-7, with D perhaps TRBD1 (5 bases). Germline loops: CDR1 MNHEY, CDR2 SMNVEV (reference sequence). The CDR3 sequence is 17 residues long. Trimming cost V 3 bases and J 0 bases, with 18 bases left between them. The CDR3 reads CASSFKRMDTSSYEQYF. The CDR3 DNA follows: TGTGCCAGCAGTTTTAAGCGTATGGACACCAGCTCCTACGAGCAGTACTTC.

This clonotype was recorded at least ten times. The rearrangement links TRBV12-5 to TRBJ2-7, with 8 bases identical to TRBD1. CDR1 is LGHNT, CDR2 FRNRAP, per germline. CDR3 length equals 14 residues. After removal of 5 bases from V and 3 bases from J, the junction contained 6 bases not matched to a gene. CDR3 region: CASGTGGGLYEQYF. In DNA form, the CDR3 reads TGTGCTAGTGGTACAGGGGGTGGGCTCTACGAGCAGTACTTC.

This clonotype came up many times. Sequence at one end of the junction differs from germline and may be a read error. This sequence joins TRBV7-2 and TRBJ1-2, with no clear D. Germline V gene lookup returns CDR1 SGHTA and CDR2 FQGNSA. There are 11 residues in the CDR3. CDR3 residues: CAISLYYGYIF. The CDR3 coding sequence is TGTGCCATCAGCTTATACTATGGCTACATCTTC.

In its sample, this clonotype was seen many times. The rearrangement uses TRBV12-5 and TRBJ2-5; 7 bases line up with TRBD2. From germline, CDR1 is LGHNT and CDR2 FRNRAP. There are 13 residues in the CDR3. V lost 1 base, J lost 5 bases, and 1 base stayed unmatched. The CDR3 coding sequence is TGTGCTAGTGGTTTGGACGGGGGGGAGACCCAGTACTTC. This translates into CASGLDGGETQYF.